This T cell receptor (beta chain) was found in a study of identifying expanded T cells in peripheral blood. Overall study findings and caveats: Technical replicates showed approximately 1.2 changed clones; approximately two weeks about 16.4; four weeks 19. Across healthy donors, higher total template counts meant significantly greater roughly 2-week count variance.

Looked up from germline, CDR1 is MGHRA and CDR2 is YSYEKL. The V end lost 1 base, the J end lost 2 bases, and 23 bases lay between the germline ends. CDR3 length: 19 residues. TCRdb's copy holds only in-frame clones and misses some; the assay was immunoSEQ multiplex PCR. The data show 85,000 to 90,000 clones, 86% seen once. Concerning this clone: Antigen unknown.

The chain recombines TRBV4-1 with TRBJ1-2; D not certain. This receptor was identified in a person between 18 and 75 years old in good health. Material: blood. CDR3 sequence: CASSQATLRFLDPNYGYTF. CDR3 nucleotides: TGCGCCAGCAGCCAAGCCACTTTGCGCTTCCTCGATCCCAACTATGGCTACACCTTC.